This T cell receptor (beta chain) emerged from a study of T-cell reconstitution after alpha-beta-depleted transplantation in children. Whole-study results and caveats: Newly generated T cells supplied most T-cell counts and diversity one year post-transplant.

Unique molecular identifiers featured in how the TCRbeta library was prepared. MiXCR, run by TCRdb on the PCR reads, gives a single entry per CDR3 protein. The top ten clones hold approximately 0.8% of a sample with under 850,000 distinct CDR3 sequences, about an eighth of them seen once. The table lists this clonotype with many counts. The antigen remains undetermined. V lost 6 bases to trimming and J lost 11 bases, with 37 bases between them. Germline V CDR1 and CDR2: SQVTM, ANQGSEA. The CDR3 loop spans 18 amino acids. The TCR comes from a girl aged 2 to 10 with congenital amegakaryocytic thrombocytopenia, due to receive a stem cell transplant. This material consisted of PBMCs, taken before TCRalphabeta/CD19-depleted stem cell transplant. V is TRBV29-1 and J is TRBJ2-5, with D perhaps matching TRBD1 (8 bases). The CDR3, as DNA: TGCAGCGTCACCGGACTTACAGGGGGACTATTCAGCCGGGACGTACAGTACTTC. It is translated as CSVTGLTGGLFSRDVQYF. Complete variable domain (other parts from reference TRBV29-1 and TRBJ2-5): SAVISQKPSRDICQRGTSLTIQCQVDSQVTMMFWYRQQPGQSLTLIATANQGSEATYESGFVIDKFPISRPNLTFSTLTVSNMSPEDSSIYLCSVTGLTGGLFSRDVQYFGPGTRLLVL.